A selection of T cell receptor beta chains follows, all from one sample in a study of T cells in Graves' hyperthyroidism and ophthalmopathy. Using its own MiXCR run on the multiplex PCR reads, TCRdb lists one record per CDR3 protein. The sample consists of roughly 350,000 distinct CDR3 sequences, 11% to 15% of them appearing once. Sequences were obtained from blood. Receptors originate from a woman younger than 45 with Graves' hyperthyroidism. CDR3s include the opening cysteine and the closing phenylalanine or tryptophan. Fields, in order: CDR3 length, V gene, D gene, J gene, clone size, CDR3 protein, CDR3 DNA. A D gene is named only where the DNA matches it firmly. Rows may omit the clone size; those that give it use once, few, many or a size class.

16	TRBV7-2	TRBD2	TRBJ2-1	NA	CASSLDGGRSYNEQFF	TGTGCCAGCAGCTTAGATGGCGGGAGGTCCTACAATGAGCAGTTCTTC
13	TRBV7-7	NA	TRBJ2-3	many	CASSLGDLHTQYF	TGTGCTAGCAGCTTAGGAGATCTCCATACGCAGTATTTT
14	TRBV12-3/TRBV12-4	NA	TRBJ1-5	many	CASSLLGGNQPQHF	TGTGCCAGCAGTTTATTGGGAGGTAATCAGCCCCAGCATTTT
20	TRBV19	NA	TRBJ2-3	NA	CASSIDRPSGLPRATDTQYF	TGTGCCAGTAGTATAGATCGACCTTCGGGCCTACCACGGGCCACAGATACGCAGTATTTT
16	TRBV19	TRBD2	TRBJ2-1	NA	CASSMGGLAGVNEQFF	TGTGCCAGTAGTATGGGGGGACTAGCGGGAGTCAATGAGCAGTTCTTC
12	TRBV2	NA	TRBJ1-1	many	CASGNRAGEAFF	TGTGCCAGCGGCAACAGGGCGGGGGAAGCTTTCTTT
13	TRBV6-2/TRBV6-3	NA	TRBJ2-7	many	CAASIGEAYEQYF	TGTGCCGCTAGCATCGGGGAGGCCTACGAGCAGTACTTC
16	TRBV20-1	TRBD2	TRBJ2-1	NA	CSAYSGRRAFTNEQFF	TGCAGTGCCTATAGCGGGAGACGAGCCTTTACAAATGAGCAGTTCTTC
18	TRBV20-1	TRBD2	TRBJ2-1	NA	CSAPGLAGGKSSYNEQFF	TGCAGTGCCCCGGGACTAGCGGGGGGCAAGAGCTCCTACAATGAGCAGTTCTTC
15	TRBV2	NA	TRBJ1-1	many	CASSEREGMNTEAFF	TGTGCCAGCAGTGAAAGAGAGGGGATGAACACTGAAGCTTTCTTT
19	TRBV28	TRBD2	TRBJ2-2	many	CASSLWGPGLAGFFGELFF	TGTGCCAGCAGTTTGTGGGGACCCGGACTAGCGGGATTTTTCGGGGAGCTGTTTTTT
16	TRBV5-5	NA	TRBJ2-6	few	CASSLGHLSGANVLTF	TGTGCCAGCAGCTTGGGCCATCTCTCTGGGGCCAACGTCCTGACTTTC
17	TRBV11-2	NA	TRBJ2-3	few	CASSLTRQGTSTDTQYF	TGTGCCAGCAGCCTCACACGCCAGGGGACTAGCACAGATACGCAGTATTTT
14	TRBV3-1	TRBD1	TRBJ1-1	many	CASSQSDRDTEAFF	TGTGCCAGCAGCCAATCAGACAGGGACACTGAAGCTTTCTTT
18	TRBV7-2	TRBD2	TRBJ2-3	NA	CASSLGAGLAGYTDTQYF	TGTGCCAGCAGCTTAGGGGCAGGACTAGCGGGATACACAGATACGCAGTATTTT
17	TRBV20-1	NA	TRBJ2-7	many	CSARDPRPGLRNYEQYF	TGCAGTGCTAGAGATCCCCGACCGGGACTGAGGAACTACGAGCAGTACTTC
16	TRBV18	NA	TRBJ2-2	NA	CASSPTAQTNTGELFF	TGTGCCAGCTCACCGACAGCGCAAACGAACACCGGGGAGCTGTTTTTT
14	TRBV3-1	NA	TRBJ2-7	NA	CASSQDWRGYEQYF	TGTGCCAGCAGCCAAGATTGGAGGGGCTACGAGCAGTACTTC
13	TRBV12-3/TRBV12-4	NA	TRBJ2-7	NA	CASSPPNTYEQYF	TGTGCCAGCAGTCCACCAAACACCTACGAGCAGTACTTC
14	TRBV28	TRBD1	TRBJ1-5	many	CASSQDRADQPQHF	TGTGCCAGCAGCCAGGACAGGGCTGATCAGCCCCAGCATTTT
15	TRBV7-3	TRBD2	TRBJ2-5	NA	CASSPTGTRMETQYF	TGTGCCAGCAGCCCGACCGGGACTAGAATGGAGACCCAGTACTTC
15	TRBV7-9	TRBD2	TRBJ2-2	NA	CASSGGLVTTGELFF	TGTGCCAGCAGCGGAGGACTAGTCACCACCGGGGAGCTGTTTTTT
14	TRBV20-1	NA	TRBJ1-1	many	CSAIRGRRNTEAFF	TGCAGTGCTATCCGGGGTCGCCGAAATACTGAAGCTTTCTTT
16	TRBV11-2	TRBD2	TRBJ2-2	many	CASSLGYSGSPGELFF	TGTGCCAGCAGCTTAGGATATAGCGGGAGCCCCGGGGAGCTGTTTTTT
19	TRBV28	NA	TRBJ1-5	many	CASRYGARYGLHSNQPQHF	TGTGCCAGCAGGTACGGGGCTAGGTACGGACTCCATAGCAATCAGCCCCAGCATTTT
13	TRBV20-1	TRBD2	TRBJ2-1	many	CSARLAVNNEQFF	TGCAGTGCTAGACTAGCGGTGAACAATGAGCAGTTCTTC
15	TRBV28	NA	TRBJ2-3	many	CASSGHSLSTDTQYF	TGTGCCAGCAGTGGTCACAGCTTGAGCACAGATACGCAGTATTTT